Given below is one TCR beta chain in context. What it binds is not known. The data belong to a study of CXCR3-negative and CXCR3-positive naive CD8 T cells. Whole-study findings and limits: Diversity ran similarly high across both naive subsets but far lower in memory CD8+ cells. Surface CD5 looked about the same in the naive subsets, so the authors worked out TCR strength from TRB CDR3 properties. A higher hydrophobicity marked the TRB CDR3s of CXCR3-positive naive cells versus CXCR3-negative naive cells.

It was by 5' RACE with UMI labels that the TRB cDNA libraries were prepared. TCRdb re-called the 5' RACE reads; one entry per CDR3 protein, DNA not given. The data include 120,000 or so distinct CDR3 sequences; the top ten clones carry roughly 0.62%. The sequenced sample consisted of naive CXCR3+ CD8+ T cells from blood. The subset here: CD45RO-CCR7+CD27+CD95- naive CD8+ T cells expressing CXCR3 (TNR3+). The clonotype comes from a human donor in good health. Some clones in this sample may be carry-over from other donors' samples.

The CDR3 region is CSVADRGDYNEQFF. The chain is built from TRBV29-1 and TRBJ2-1; TCRdb selects TRBD1, and the lack of DNA leaves this call unchecked. The CDR3 length is 14 residues. Germline loops: CDR1 SQVTM, CDR2 ANQGSEA.